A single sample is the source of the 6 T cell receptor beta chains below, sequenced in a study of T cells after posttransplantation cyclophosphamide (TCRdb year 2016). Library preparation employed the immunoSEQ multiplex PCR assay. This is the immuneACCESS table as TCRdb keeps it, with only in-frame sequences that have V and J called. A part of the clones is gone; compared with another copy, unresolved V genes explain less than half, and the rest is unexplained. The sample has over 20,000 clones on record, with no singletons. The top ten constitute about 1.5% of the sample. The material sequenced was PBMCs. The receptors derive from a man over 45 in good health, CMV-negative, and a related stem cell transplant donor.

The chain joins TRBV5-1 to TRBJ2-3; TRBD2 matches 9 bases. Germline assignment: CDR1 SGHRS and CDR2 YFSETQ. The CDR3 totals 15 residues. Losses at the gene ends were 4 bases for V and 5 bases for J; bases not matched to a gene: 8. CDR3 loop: CASSPKAAGGDTQYF. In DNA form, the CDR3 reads TGCGCCAGCAGCCCCAAAGCAGCGGGAGGAGATACGCAGTATTTT.

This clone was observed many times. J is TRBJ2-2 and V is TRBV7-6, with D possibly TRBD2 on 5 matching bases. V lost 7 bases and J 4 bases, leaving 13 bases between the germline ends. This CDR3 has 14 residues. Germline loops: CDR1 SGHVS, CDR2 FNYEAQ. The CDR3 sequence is CASTTPGVTGELFF. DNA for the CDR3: TGTGCCAGCACCACGCCCGGGGTCACCGGGGAGCTGTTTTTT.

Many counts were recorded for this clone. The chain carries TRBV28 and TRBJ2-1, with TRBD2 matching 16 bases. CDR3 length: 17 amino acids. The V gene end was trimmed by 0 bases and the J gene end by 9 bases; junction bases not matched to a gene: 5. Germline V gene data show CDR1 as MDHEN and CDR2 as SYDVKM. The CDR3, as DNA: TGTGCCAGCAGTTTATGGGGGACTAGCGGGAGGGGGAGTGAGCAGTTCTTC. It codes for CASSLWGTSGRGSEQFF.

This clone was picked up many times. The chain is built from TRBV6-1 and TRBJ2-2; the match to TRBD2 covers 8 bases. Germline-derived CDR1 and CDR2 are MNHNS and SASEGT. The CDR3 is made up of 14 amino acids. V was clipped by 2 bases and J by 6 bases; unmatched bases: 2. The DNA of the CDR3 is TGTGCCAGCAGTGAATGGACTAGCCCCGGGGAGCTGTTTTTT. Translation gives CASSEWTSPGELFF.

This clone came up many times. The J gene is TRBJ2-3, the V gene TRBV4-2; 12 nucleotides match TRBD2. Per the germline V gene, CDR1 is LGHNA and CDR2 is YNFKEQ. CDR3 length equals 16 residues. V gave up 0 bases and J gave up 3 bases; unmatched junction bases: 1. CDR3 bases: TGTGCCAGCAGCCAAGATCTAGCGGGAGGGACAGATACGCAGTATTTT. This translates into CASSQDLAGGTDTQYF.

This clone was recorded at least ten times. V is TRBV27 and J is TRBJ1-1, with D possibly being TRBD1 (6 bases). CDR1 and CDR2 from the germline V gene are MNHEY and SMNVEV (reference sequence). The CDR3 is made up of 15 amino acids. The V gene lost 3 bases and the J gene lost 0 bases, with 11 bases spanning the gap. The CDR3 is CASSFQRQVNTEAFF. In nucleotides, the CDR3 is TGTGCCAGCAGTTTTCAACGACAGGTGAACACTGAAGCTTTCTTT.